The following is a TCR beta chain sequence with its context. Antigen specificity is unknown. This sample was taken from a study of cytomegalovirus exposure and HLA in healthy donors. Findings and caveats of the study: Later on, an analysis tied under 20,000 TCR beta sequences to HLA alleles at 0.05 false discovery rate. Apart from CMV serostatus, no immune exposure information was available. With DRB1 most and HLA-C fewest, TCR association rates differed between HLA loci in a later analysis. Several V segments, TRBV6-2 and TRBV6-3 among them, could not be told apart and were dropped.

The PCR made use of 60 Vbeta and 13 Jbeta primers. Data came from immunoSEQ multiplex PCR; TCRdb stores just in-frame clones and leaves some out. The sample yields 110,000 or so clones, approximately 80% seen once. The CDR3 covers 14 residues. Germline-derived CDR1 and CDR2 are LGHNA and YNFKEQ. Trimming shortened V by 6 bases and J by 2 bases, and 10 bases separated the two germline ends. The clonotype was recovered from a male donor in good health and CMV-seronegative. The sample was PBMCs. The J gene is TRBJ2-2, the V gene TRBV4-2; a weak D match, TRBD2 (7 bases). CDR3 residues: CASSPGGNTGELFF. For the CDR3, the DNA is TGTGCCAGCAGTCCGGGGGGCAACACCGGGGAGCTGTTTTTT.